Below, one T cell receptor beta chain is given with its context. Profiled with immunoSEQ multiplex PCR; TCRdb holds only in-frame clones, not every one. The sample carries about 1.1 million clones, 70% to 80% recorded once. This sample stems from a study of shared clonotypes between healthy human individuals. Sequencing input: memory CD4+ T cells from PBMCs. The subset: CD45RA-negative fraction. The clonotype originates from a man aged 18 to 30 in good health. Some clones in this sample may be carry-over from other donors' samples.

The CDR3 loop reads CSVVYRSGGELFF. The DNA of the CDR3 is TGCAGCGTTGTATATCGATCGGGCGGGGAGCTGTTTTTT. The chain couples TRBV29-1 to TRBJ2-2; D gene uncertain. The germline gives CDR1 SQVTM, CDR2 ANQGSEA. The germline V and J ends were trimmed by 4 bases and 7 bases, with 13 bases remaining between them. The CDR3 is 13 amino acids.